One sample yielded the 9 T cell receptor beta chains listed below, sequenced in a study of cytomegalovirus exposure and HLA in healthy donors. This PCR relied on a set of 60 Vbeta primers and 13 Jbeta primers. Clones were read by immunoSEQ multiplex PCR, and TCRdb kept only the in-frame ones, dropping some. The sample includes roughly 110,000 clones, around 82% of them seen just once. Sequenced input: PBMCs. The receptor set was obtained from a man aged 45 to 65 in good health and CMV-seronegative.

CDR3 sequence reads: CASTPLEGIGETQYF. In DNA, the CDR3 is TGTGCCAGCACCCCTCTGGAGGGCATAGGGGAGACCCAGTACTTC. This rearrangement joins TRBV28 to TRBJ2-5, with a tentative D call TRBD2 (6 bases). CDR3 size: 15 residues. Germline CDR1 reads MDHEN; CDR2 reads SYDVKM. The ends were cut back, 7 bases at V and 5 bases at J, with 20 bases in the middle.

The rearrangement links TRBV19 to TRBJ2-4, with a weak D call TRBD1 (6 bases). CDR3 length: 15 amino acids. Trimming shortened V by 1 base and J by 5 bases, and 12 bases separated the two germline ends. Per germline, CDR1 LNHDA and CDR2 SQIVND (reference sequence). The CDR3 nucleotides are TGTGCCAGTAGTATAGTTAACAGGGTGGAAAACATTCAGTACTTC. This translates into CASSIVNRVENIQYF.

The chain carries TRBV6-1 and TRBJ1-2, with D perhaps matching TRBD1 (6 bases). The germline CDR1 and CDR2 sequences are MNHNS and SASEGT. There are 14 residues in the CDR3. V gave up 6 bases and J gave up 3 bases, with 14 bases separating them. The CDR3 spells CASRRAGADYGYTF. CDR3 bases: TGTGCCAGCAGGAGGGCGGGGGCTGACTATGGCTACACCTTC.

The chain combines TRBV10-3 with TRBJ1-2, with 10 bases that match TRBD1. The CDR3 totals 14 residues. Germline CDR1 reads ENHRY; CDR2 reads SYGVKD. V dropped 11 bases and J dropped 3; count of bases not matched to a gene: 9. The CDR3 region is CASLGQGFDYGYTF. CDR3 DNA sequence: TGTGCCTCCTTGGGACAGGGGTTCGACTATGGCTACACCTTC.

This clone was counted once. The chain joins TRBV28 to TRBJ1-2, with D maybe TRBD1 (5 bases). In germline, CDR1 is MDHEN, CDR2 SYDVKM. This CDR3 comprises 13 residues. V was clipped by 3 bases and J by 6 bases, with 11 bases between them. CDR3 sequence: CASSFQGSNGYTF. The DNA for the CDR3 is TGTGCCAGCAGTTTCCAGGGATCGAATGGCTACACCTTC.

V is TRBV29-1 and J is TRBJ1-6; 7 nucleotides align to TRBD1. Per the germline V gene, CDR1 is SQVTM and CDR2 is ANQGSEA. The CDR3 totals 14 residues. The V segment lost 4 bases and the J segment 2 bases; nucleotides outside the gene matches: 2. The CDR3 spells CSVGGQAYNSPLHF. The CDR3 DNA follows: TGCAGCGTTGGAGGACAGGCCTATAATTCACCCCTCCACTTT. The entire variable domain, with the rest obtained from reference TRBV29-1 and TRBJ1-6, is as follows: SAVISQKPSRDICQRGTSLTIQCQVDSQVTMMFWYRQQPGQSLTLIATANQGSEATYESGFVIDKFPISRPNLTFSTLTVSNMSPEDSSIYLCSVGGQAYNSPLHFGNGTRLTVT.

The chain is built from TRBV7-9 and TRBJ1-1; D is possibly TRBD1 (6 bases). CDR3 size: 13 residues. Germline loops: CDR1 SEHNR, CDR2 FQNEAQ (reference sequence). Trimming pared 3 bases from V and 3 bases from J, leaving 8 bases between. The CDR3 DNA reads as TGTGCCAGCAGCTTGCAGGGGTACACTGAAGCTTTCTTT. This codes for CASSLQGYTEAFF.

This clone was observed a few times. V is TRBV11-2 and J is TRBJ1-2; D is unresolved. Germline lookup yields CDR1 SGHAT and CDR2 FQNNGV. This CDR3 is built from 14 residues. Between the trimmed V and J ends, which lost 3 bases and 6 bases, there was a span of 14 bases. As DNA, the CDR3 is TGTGCCAGCAGCTTGAGGGCCGTGACAAATGGCTACACCTTC. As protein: CASSLRAVTNGYTF.

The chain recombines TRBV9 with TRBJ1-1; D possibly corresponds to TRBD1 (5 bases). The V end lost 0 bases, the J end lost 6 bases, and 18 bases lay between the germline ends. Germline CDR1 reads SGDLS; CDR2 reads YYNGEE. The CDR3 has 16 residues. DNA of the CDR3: TGTGCCAGCAGCGTAGAGCCCCGCGGGGCGGGGTCTGAAGCTTTCTTT. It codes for CASSVEPRGAGSEAFF. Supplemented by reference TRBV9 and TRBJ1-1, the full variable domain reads DSGVTQTPKHLITATGQRVTLRCSPRSGDLSVYWYQQSLDQGLQFLIQYYNGEERAKGNILERFSAQQFPDLHSELNLSSLELGDSALYFCASSVEPRGAGSEAFFGQGTRLTVV.